These 18 T cell receptor beta chains came from one sample sequenced in a study of T-cell memory formation after mild COVID-19. MiXCR, applied by TCRdb to the 5' RACE reads, yields one record per CDR3 protein. This table holds 90,000 to 120,000 distinct CDR3 sequences, roughly a sixth found once. The material sequenced was PBMCs or a T cell subset sorted from them (not recorded which). The receptors shown here come from a young man who had mild COVID-19 (a few samples of this study predate the infection). Cell type and time point are not known.

The CDR3 loop reads CASGTGVGNIQYF. DNA of the CDR3: TGCGCCAGCGGGACAGGGGTTGGAAACATTCAGTACTTC. The chain joins TRBV5-1 to TRBJ2-4; 10 bases are a match to TRBD1. The CDR3 loop spans 13 amino acids. From germline, CDR1 is SGHRS and CDR2 YFSETQ. V shed 7 bases, J shed 6 bases, and the junction held 4 bases outside the gene matches.

This chain joins TRBV7-2 and TRBJ2-1, with no clear D. The germline CDR1 and CDR2 sequences are SGHTA and FQGNSA. The CDR3 loop spans 14 amino acids. V was shortened by 4 bases and J by 4 bases, with 11 bases between the two germline ends. The CDR3 loop reads CASSSVSSYNEQFF. CDR3 coding DNA: TGTGCCAGCAGCTCGGTGAGCTCGTACAATGAGCAGTTCTTC.

This clonotype was detected a few times. The chain combines TRBV4-1 with TRBJ2-3; TRBD1 or TRBD2 may be the D gene (5 bases each). V shed 0 bases and J shed 6 bases, with 25 bases lying between them. Per the germline V gene, CDR1 is MGHRA and CDR2 is YSYEKL. The CDR3 has 19 residues. The CDR3 protein is CASSQERYGTSTRGDTQYF. The CDR3 DNA sequence: TGCGCCAGCAGCCAAGAAAGATACGGGACCAGCACGCGTGGGGATACGCAGTATTTT.

The rearrangement joins TRBV5-1 to TRBJ2-5; no firm D call. The CDR3 is 13 amino acids. The V end lost 1 base, the J end lost 5 bases, and 9 bases lay between the germline ends. Germline loops: CDR1 SGHRS, CDR2 YFSETQ. The CDR3 region is CASSLSALETQYF. The DNA of the CDR3 is TGCGCCAGCAGCTTGTCAGCTCTGGAGACCCAGTACTTC.

This clonotype came up a few times. The rearrangement joins TRBV5-4 to TRBJ2-3; a possible D gene is TRBD1 (6 bases). Germline V gene sequence: CDR1 SGHNT, CDR2 YYREEE (reference sequence). CDR3 size: 14 residues. The V gene lost 4 bases and the J gene lost 0 bases, with 9 bases spanning the gap. CDR3 sequence: CASSAGASTDTQYF. CDR3 bases: TGTGCCAGCAGCGCAGGGGCTAGCACAGATACGCAGTATTTT.

This clonotype was counted only a few times. The chain is built from TRBV12-3 or TRBV12-4 and TRBJ2-5; D unresolved. This CDR3 has 14 residues. Between the trimmed V and J ends, which lost 1 base and 7 bases, there was a span of 13 bases. This CDR3 reads CASSLGLRQRTQYF. CDR3 in DNA: TGTGCCAGCAGTTTAGGGCTTCGGCAACGGACCCAGTACTTC.

V gene TRBV6-5 combines with J gene TRBJ1-2; D is unclear. The CDR3 consists of 14 residues. CDR1 is MNHEY and CDR2 is SVGAGI in the germline V gene. V lost 0 bases and J lost 0, with 5 bases in between. As DNA, the CDR3 is TGTGCCAGCAGTTACTCGACACCTAACTATGGCTACACCTTC. It specifies CASSYSTPNYGYTF.

This clonotype was found a few times. This rearrangement joins TRBV4-2 to TRBJ2-5, with 13 bases that match TRBD2. The CDR3 has 18 residues. The V gene's germline CDR1 is LGHNA and CDR2 YNFKEQ. V trimming: 0 bases; J trimming: 2 bases; junction bases outside the gene matches: 6. CDR3 in amino acids: CASSQEFGLAGEQETQYF. CDR3 nucleotides: TGTGCCAGCAGCCAAGAATTTGGACTAGCGGGGGAGCAAGAGACCCAGTACTTC.

This clonotype was detected a few times. A read error may produce the germline difference seen at one junction end. For the CDR3, the DNA is TGTGCCAGCAGCTTAGATTTAGGGCAGGGTTCAGTCTTC. It specifies CASSLDLGQGSVF. J is TRBJ2-1 and V is TRBV11-2; weak D call: TRBD1 (5 bases). Germline V lookup: CDR1 SGHAT, CDR2 FQNNGV. The CDR3 runs to 13 residues.

This clonotype was recorded once. The chain uses TRBV29-1 and TRBJ1-1; D is unresolved. Germline V gene data show CDR1 as SQVTM and CDR2 as ANQGSEA. CDR3 size: 12 residues. Between the trimmed V and J ends, which lost 7 bases and 7 bases, there was a span of 16 bases. CDR3 protein: CSGGSLELEAFF. The CDR3 region has the DNA TGCAGCGGAGGTTCGTTGGAGCTTGAAGCTTTCTTT.

This clonotype was recorded a few times. The V gene is TRBV15, the J gene TRBJ2-7, with TRBD2 identical over 10 bases. Germline V gene sequence: CDR1 LNHNV, CDR2 YYDKDF (reference sequence). This CDR3 has 15 residues. V was clipped by 0 bases and J by 3 bases; unmatched bases: 2. CDR3 coding DNA: TGTGCCACCAGCAGAGAGGCTAGCGGGGGCTACGAGCAGTACTTC. Amino acids: CATSREASGGYEQYF.

This chain joins TRBV11-2 and TRBJ1-2; D ambiguous. This CDR3 has 16 amino acids. V was shortened by 0 bases and J by 8 bases, with 19 bases between the two germline ends. Germline loops: CDR1 SGHAT, CDR2 FQNNGV. The CDR3 here is CASSLDLGSGYGGYTF. The CDR3 bases are TGTGCCAGCAGCTTAGATTTAGGGTCGGGGTATGGAGGCTACACCTTC. Looking up the rest from reference TRBV11-2 and TRBJ1-2 gives the full variable domain: EAGVAQSPRYKIIEKRQSVAFWCNPISGHATLYWYQQILGQGPKLLIQFQNNGVVDDSQLPKDRFSAERLKGVDSTLKIQPAKLEDSAVYLCASSLDLGSGYGGYTFGSGTRLTVV.

This sequence joins TRBV15 and TRBJ1-5; D gene uncertain. V was shortened by 1 base and J by 10 bases, with 11 bases between the two germline ends. This CDR3 is built from 13 residues. Germline CDR1 LNHNV, CDR2 YYDKDF (reference sequence). CDR3 in amino acids: CATSRVRAGPQHF. DNA of the CDR3: TGTGCCACCAGCAGAGTGAGGGCCGGCCCCCAGCATTTT.

As DNA, the CDR3 is TGCAGTGCCGCAACCCTCACTAGCGGGGGGTACAATGAGCAGTTCTTC. This codes for CSAATLTSGGYNEQFF. The V and J genes are TRBV20-1 and TRBJ2-1; 12 bases are shared with TRBD2. This CDR3 region has 16 residues. V lost 6 bases to trimming and J lost 4 bases; unmatched junction nucleotides: 10. Germline V gives CDR1 DFQATT, CDR2 SNEGSKA (reference sequence).

The chain joins TRBV20-1 to TRBJ2-2; 8 nucleotides line up with TRBD2. The CDR3 has 15 residues. The germline CDR1 and CDR2 sequences are DFQATT and SNEGSKA (reference sequence). As DNA, the CDR3 is TGCAGCGCTGGGCTAGCGGGCTTGAACACCGGGGAGCTGTTTTTT. It is translated as CSAGLAGLNTGELFF.

The rearrangement links TRBV20-1 to TRBJ2-3; D is uncertain. Germline values: CDR1 DFQATT, CDR2 SNEGSKA (reference sequence). This CDR3 comprises 14 residues. V was cut by 1 base and J by 3 bases, with 11 bases left in between. This chain's CDR3 is CSARAPRLTDTQYF. DNA of the CDR3: TGCAGTGCTAGAGCCCCTCGGTTGACAGATACGCAGTATTTT.

A few counts support this clonotype. The chain recombines TRBV4-3 with TRBJ2-1; D might be TRBD2 (5 bases). CDR1 and CDR2 from the germline V gene are LGHNA and YSLEER. The V and J ends lost 4 bases and 10 bases respectively, with 17 bases between them. This CDR3 has 14 residues. The DNA of the CDR3 is TGCGCCAGCAGCCCCTCGCTCACCCCGGGAGAGCAGTTCTTC. It codes for CASSPSLTPGEQFF.

This clonotype was observed a handful of times. The chain couples TRBV5-1 to TRBJ2-7, with a tentative D call TRBD1 (5 bases). Germline CDR1 reads SGHRS; CDR2 reads YFSETQ. CDR3 length equals 13 residues. Trimming took 7 bases from V and 2 from J, leaving 13 bases between them. DNA for the CDR3: TGCGCCAGCGGTACGGACAAGACCTACGAGCAGTACTTC. Protein product: CASGTDKTYEQYF.